The present T cell receptor beta chain was sequenced within a study of T-cell reconstitution after alpha-beta-depleted transplantation in children. Worth noting for this clonotype: Its antigen is not known. This may stem from a read error, because a much larger clone lies one nucleotide away.

Study-level findings and limits: Alpha-beta T cells about two months after transplant reportedly derived from several hundred expanded graft clones. By one year post-transplant, T-cell counts and diversity largely arose from T cells that were newly produced.

TCRbeta library construction was performed incorporating unique molecular identifiers. Each CDR3 protein is one row after TCRdb ran MiXCR on the PCR reads. The repertoire consists of about 470,000 distinct CDR3 sequences, with roughly 43% occurring once and the leading ten covering 27%. The germline V gene encodes CDR1 LGHNA and CDR2 YSLEER. The trim removed 1 base at V and 5 bases at J, leaving 5 bases unmatched. The CDR3 has 16 residues. Material: PBMCs, obtained before TCRalphabeta/CD19-depleted stem cell transplant. This TCR derives from a girl aged 2 to 9 with aplastic anemia, due to receive a stem cell transplant. V gene TRBV4-3 combines with J gene TRBJ2-2; TRBD2 matches 9 bases. CDR3 residues: CASSQAQLAGTGELFF. The CDR3 nucleotides are TGCGCCAGCAGCCAAGCTCAACTAGCGGGTACCGGGGAGCTGTTTTTT.